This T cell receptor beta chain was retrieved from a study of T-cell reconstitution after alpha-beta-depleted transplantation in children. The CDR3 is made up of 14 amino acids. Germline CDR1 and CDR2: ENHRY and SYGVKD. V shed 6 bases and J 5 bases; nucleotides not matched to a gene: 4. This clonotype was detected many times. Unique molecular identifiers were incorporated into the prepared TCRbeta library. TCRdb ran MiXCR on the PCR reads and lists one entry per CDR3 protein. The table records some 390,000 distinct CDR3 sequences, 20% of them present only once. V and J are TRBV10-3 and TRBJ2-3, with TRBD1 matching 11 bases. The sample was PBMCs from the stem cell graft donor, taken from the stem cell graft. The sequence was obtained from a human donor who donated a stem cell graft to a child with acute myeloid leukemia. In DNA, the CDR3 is TGTGCCATCAGACCGGGACAGGGGGGAGATACGCAGTATTTT. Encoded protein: CAIRPGQGGDTQYF.